Below are 20 T cell receptor beta chains sequenced from a single sample in a study of blood T cell repertoires in COVID-19. Only in-frame clones appear in the TCRdb table, and some are missing; sequencing was by immunoSEQ multiplex PCR. Of 300,000 or so clones in the sample, over 80% were seen once. The material sequenced was peripheral blood. The receptors shown here come from a woman aged 40 to 50 with acute or convalescent COVID-19.

CDR3 residues: CAISPGTGVRYGYTF. DNA for the CDR3: TGTGCCATCAGTCCCGGGACAGGGGTGAGATATGGCTACACCTTC. J is TRBJ1-2 and V is TRBV10-3, with 10 positions matching TRBD1. From germline, CDR1 is ENHRY and CDR2 SYGVKD. V gave up 5 bases and J gave up 5 bases; unmatched junction bases: 8. CDR3 length: 15 amino acids.

The chain links TRBV5-1 to TRBJ1-2; possibly TRBD1 for D (5 bases). Germline V gene data show CDR1 as SGHRS and CDR2 as YFSETQ. The CDR3 consists of 14 residues. With 4 bases removed from V and 2 bases from J, the gap between germline ends came to 12 bases. CDR3 DNA: TGCGCCAGCAGCGGGGGACGGGGGAACTATGGCTACACCTTC. It codes for CASSGGRGNYGYTF.

The rearrangement joins TRBV7-9 to TRBJ1-4; TRBD1 agrees at 7 bases. This CDR3 region has 13 residues. The ends lost 6 bases at V and 5 bases at J; junction bases unmatched: 3. Germline V gives CDR1 SEHNR, CDR2 FQNEAQ (reference sequence). CDR3 sequence: CASSGTVNEKLFF. The CDR3 bases are TGTGCCAGCAGTGGGACAGTAAATGAAAAACTGTTTTTT. Combining the CDR3 with reference TRBV7-9 and TRBJ1-4 gives the whole variable domain DTGVSQNPRHKITKRGQNVTFRCDPISEHNRLYWYRQTLGQGPEFLTYFQNEAQLEKSRLLSDRFSAERPKGSFSTLEIQRTEQGDSAMYLCASSGTVNEKLFFGSGTQLSVL.

This clone occurred once. The chain links TRBV6-4 to TRBJ2-1; 8 nucleotides align to TRBD2. V lost 3 bases, J lost 0 bases, and 1 base stayed unmatched. Germline CDR1 and CDR2: MRHNA and SNTAGT. The length of the CDR3 is 15 residues. The CDR3 here is CASSEAGGSYNEQFF. CDR3 bases: TGTGCCAGCAGTGAGGCGGGAGGCTCCTACAATGAGCAGTTCTTC.

This clone was observed a single time. This chain connects TRBV5-1 to TRBJ1-1; TRBD1 matches at 11 bases. J gave up 0 bases and V 0 bases, and 7 bases lay outside the gene matches. The germline CDR1 and CDR2 sequences are SGHRS and YFSETQ. The CDR3 contains 18 residues. The CDR3 nucleotides read TGCGCCAGCAGCTTGGAGGACAGGGGGCCAACGATGAACACTGAAGCTTTCTTT. Amino acids: CASSLEDRGPTMNTEAFF.

The count of this clone is one. This rearrangement joins TRBV7-2 to TRBJ1-3, with 7 nucleotides matching TRBD1. V trimming: 1 base; J trimming: 4 bases; junction bases outside the gene matches: 4. CDR1 is SGHTA, CDR2 FQGNSA, per germline. The CDR3 contains 15 residues. CDR3 amino acids: CASSLELGGGNTIYF. CDR3 DNA sequence: TGTGCCAGCAGCTTAGAGCTAGGGGGCGGAAACACCATATATTTT.

The gene calls are TRBV21-1 and TRBJ1-6. TRBV21-1 corresponds to a pseudogene. The CDR3 sequence is 17 residues long. Here the CDR3 DNA reads TGTGCCAGCAGCCACCCGGGAGGCAGCTCCTATAATTCACCCCTCCACTTT. Its translation: CASSHPGGSSYNSPLHF.

The chain has TRBV18 and TRBJ1-6; maybe TRBD1 (6 bases). Germline lookup yields CDR1 KGHSH and CDR2 LQKENI. The CDR3 has 15 amino acids. Trimming removed 5 bases from V and 1 base from J, with 9 bases in between. The CDR3 region is CASSRTESYNSPLHF. The CDR3 bases are TGTGCCAGCTCAAGGACAGAATCCTATAATTCACCCCTCCACTTT.

The CDR3 spells CSASPRYTF. In DNA form, the CDR3 reads TGCAGTGCTAGTCCCCGGTACACCTTC. The chain couples TRBV20-1 to TRBJ1-2, with D uncertain. Trimming removed 3 bases at V and 11 bases at J, with 7 bases between. CDR3 length: 9 amino acids. Germline CDR1 reads DFQATT; CDR2 reads SNEGSKA (reference sequence).

V is TRBV28 and J is TRBJ1-4; 11 bases agree with TRBD1. The CDR3 is made up of 16 amino acids. V gave up 8 bases and J gave up 4 bases; unmatched junction bases: 9. Germline CDR1 is MDHEN and CDR2 is SYDVKM. As DNA, the CDR3 is TGTGCCAGCGGGGGACAGGGGGTGAACTTTAATGAAAAACTGTTTTTT. Translation gives CASGGQGVNFNEKLFF.

The V call is TRBV5-6, the J call TRBJ1-1; D gene uncertain. This CDR3 is 13 amino acids long. Trimming took off 1 base at V and 6 bases at J, with 10 bases between the two ends. Germline loops: CDR1 SGHDT, CDR2 YYEEEE. The CDR3 DNA sequence: TGTGCCAGCAGCTTGTTCGCTACCGCTGAAGCTTTCTTT. It codes for CASSLFATAEAFF. The full variable domain, completed using reference TRBV5-6 and TRBJ1-1, is DAGVTQSPTHLIKTRGQQVTLRCSPKSGHDTVSWYQQALGQGPQFIFQYYEEEERQRGNFPDRFSGHQFPNYSSELNVNALLLGDSALYLCASSLFATAEAFFGQGTRLTVV.

The rearrangement links TRBV3-1 (or the pseudogene TRBV3-2) to TRBJ2-3; 12 positions agree with TRBD2. The CDR3 extends over 15 amino acids. Germline loops: CDR1 LGHDT, CDR2 YNNKEL (reference sequence). Unmatched junction bases numbered 5, after V lost 6 bases and J lost 4 bases. The CDR3 reads CASSPSGGAADTQYF. The CDR3 DNA is TGTGCCAGCAGTCCTAGCGGGGGGGCCGCAGATACGCAGTATTTT.

Written as DNA, the CDR3 is TGTGCCATCAGTGAGTCCCGGGATCATGGCTACACCTTC. Translation: CAISESRDHGYTF. J is TRBJ1-2 and V is TRBV10-3; D ambiguous. The CDR3 is 13 amino acids. Germline V gene lookup returns CDR1 ENHRY and CDR2 SYGVKD. V lost 0 bases and J 6 bases, leaving 8 bases between the germline ends.

V and J are TRBV5-1 and TRBJ1-1; D is possibly TRBD1 (5 bases). The CDR3 extends over 13 amino acids. The V end lost 4 bases, the J end lost 0 bases, and 7 bases lay between the germline ends. Germline loops: CDR1 SGHRS, CDR2 YFSETQ. Here the CDR3 DNA reads TGCGCCAGCAGCCCACAGGTGAACACTGAAGCTTTCTTT. This gives the protein CASSPQVNTEAFF. The full variable domain, its missing parts supplied by reference TRBV5-1 and TRBJ1-1, is KAGVTQTPRYLIKTRGQQVTLSCSPISGHRSVSWYQQTPGQGLQFLFEYFSETQRNKGNFPGRFSGRQFSNSRSEMNVSTLELGDSALYLCASSPQVNTEAFFGQGTRLTVV.

CDR3 sequence: CASSQAVKGPSTDTQYF. CDR3 DNA: TGTGCCAGCAGCCAAGCGGTGAAGGGGCCGAGCACAGATACGCAGTATTTT. V is TRBV3-1 (or the pseudogene TRBV3-2) and J is TRBJ2-3; tentatively, D is TRBD1 (5 bases). Germline V gene sequence: CDR1 LGHDT, CDR2 YNNKEL (reference sequence). The CDR3 runs to 17 residues. V was cut by 1 base and J by 0 bases, with 14 bases left in between.

The J gene is TRBJ1-2, the V gene TRBV5-4; no reliable D call. The CDR3 extends over 13 amino acids. Germline CDR1 and CDR2: SGHNT and YYREEE (reference sequence). Deletions cut 6 bases from V and 0 bases from J, with 9 bases between. CDR3 in DNA: TGTGCCAGCACAAAGAGGGCTAACTATGGCTACACCTTC. Translating it yields CASTKRANYGYTF.

The J gene is TRBJ1-5, the V gene TRBV25-1; 7 bases are shared with TRBD1. Per germline, CDR1 MGHDK and CDR2 SYGVNS. CDR3 length: 14 amino acids. After removal of 5 bases from V and 1 base from J, the junction contained 2 bases not matched to a gene. CDR3 DNA: TGTGCCAGCAGTCACAGGGGAAGCAATCAGCCCCAGCATTTT. Its protein is CASSHRGSNQPQHF.

In its sample, this clone was seen a few times. At one of its ends the junction is not consistent with the germline gene, which may arise from a read error. This rearrangement joins TRBV15 to TRBJ1-6, with TRBD1 as a possible D gene (6 bases). CDR3 length: 13 amino acids. Germline values: CDR1 LNHNV, CDR2 YYDKDF (reference sequence). The chain's CDR3 is CATSLRNRDNQSF. CDR3 coding DNA: TGTGCCACCAGCTTAAGAAACCGGGACAATCAATCATTT.

The chain combines TRBV5-6 with TRBJ2-7; D is ambiguous. The ends were cut back, 1 base at V and 2 bases at J, with 7 bases in the middle. Germline V gene data show CDR1 as SGHDT and CDR2 as YYEEEE. The CDR3 loop spans 13 amino acids. The CDR3 nucleotides read TGTGCCAGCAGCTTGACACCCACCTACGAGCAGTACGTC. Encoded protein: CASSLTPTYEQYV.

The chain uses TRBV9 and TRBJ1-1; D possibly corresponds to TRBD1 (6 bases). Per germline, CDR1 SGDLS and CDR2 YYNGEE. Deletions cut 3 bases from V and 2 bases from J, with 11 bases between. This CDR3 region has 14 residues. The CDR3 spells CASSAQGSNTEAFF. The CDR3 nucleotides are TGTGCCAGCAGCGCACAGGGCTCTAACACTGAAGCTTTCTTT.